The T cell receptor beta chain under discussion was sequenced for a study of shared clonotypes between healthy human individuals. J gave up 8 bases and V 2 bases, and 5 bases lay outside the gene matches. Germline V CDR1 and CDR2: SEHNR, FQNEAQ (reference sequence). The CDR3 extends over 14 amino acids. At deep level, the assay was performed. Per the original data handling: ImmunoSEQ output held junction-only sequences without quality scores, so filtering differed. TCRdb's table, derived via immunoSEQ multiplex PCR, lists solely in-frame clones and lacks some. The V and J calls and clone size are taken from that table; D and trimming were inferred from the DNA. In the table there are approximately 2.5 million clones, around 94% of which are singletons. This clone was seen only a few times. Its antigen remains unidentified. General study points: Clonotypes not shared had lower generation probabilities than those common to all four donors.

The clonotype was recovered from a man younger than 35 in good health. The V gene is TRBV7-9, the J gene TRBJ1-4; 7 bases match TRBD1. Sequencing was done on a sample of naive CD4+ T cells sorted from blood. Specified subset: CD45RA+ positively selected. The CDR3 nucleotides are TGTGCCAGCAGCTTATTAGGGGGCTGGGAAAAACTGTTTTTT. It translates to CASSLLGGWEKLFF. The variable domain in full, with the rest retrieved from reference TRBV7-9 and TRBJ1-4, is DTGVSQNPRHKITKRGQNVTFRCDPISEHNRLYWYRQTLGQGPEFLTYFQNEAQLEKSRLLSDRFSAERPKGSFSTLEIQRTEQGDSAMYLCASSLLGGWEKLFFGSGTQLSVL.